Listed here are 10 T cell receptor beta chains from one sample, sequenced in a study of CD8 T cells in ankylosing spondylitis. Study findings and constraints: For ankylosing spondylitis blood, a TCR beta motif of under 10 highly homologous variants appeared characteristic.

Which antigens these TCRs recognize remains unknown. TCRdb redid the calling of the 5' RACE reads with MiXCR, one entry per CDR3 protein. Of over 700,000 distinct CDR3 sequences listed, around 20% were seen once; the top ten hold 15% to 20%. The sequenced sample was blood, either unsorted or a sorted T cell fraction (not recorded which). These receptors were collected from a male donor with ankylosing spondylitis.

V is TRBV2 and J is TRBJ1-6; D uncertain. The CDR3 extends over 13 amino acids. CDR1 is SNHLY and CDR2 is FYNNEI in the germline V gene. V was pared by 4 bases and J by 5 bases, with 6 bases between. The CDR3, as DNA: TGTGCCAGCAGTGTTCAGGATAATTCACCCCTCCACTTT. The encoded protein is CASSVQDNSPLHF.

The chain joins TRBV6-2 or TRBV6-3 to TRBJ2-5, with 14 positions matching TRBD2. Unmatched junction bases numbered 3, after V lost 2 bases and J lost 1 base. Germline assignment: CDR1 MNHEY and CDR2 SVGEGT. The CDR3 consists of 17 residues. CDR3 region: CASSYGGLAGVQETQYF. The CDR3 region has the DNA TGTGCCAGCAGTTACGGGGGACTAGCGGGAGTCCAAGAGACCCAGTACTTC.

This clonotype was found a few times. This chain uses TRBV6-4 with TRBJ2-3; 9 bases are shared with TRBD1. J gave up 3 bases and V 2 bases, and 0 bases lay outside the gene matches. This CDR3 has 14 residues. CDR1 is MRHNA and CDR2 is SNTAGT in the germline V gene. Here the CDR3 DNA reads TGTGCCAGCAGTGACGGGACAGGGACAGATACGCAGTATTTT. The encoded protein is CASSDGTGTDTQYF.

V usage is TRBV7-8 and J usage is TRBJ2-4; 9 bases are shared with TRBD2. Germline CDR1 and CDR2: SGHVS and FQNEAQ. J was trimmed by 1 base and V by 1 base; bases with no gene match: 14. This CDR3 contains 20 residues. CDR3 sequence reads: CASSLVFLAGISEAKNIQYF. CDR3 in DNA: TGTGCCAGCAGCTTAGTATTCCTAGCGGGAATTTCGGAGGCCAAAAACATTCAGTACTTC.

In this sample, this clonotype turned up a few times. V and J are TRBV12-3 or TRBV12-4 and TRBJ1-6; D remains ambiguous. V shed 10 bases and J shed 9 bases, with 13 bases lying between them. This CDR3 comprises 12 residues. In nucleotides, the CDR3 is TGTGCCATCAAAGTCGGTACTTCACCCCTCCACTTT. Translating gives CAIKVGTSPLHF.

The sample holds many counts of this clonotype. The chain employs TRBV12-3 or TRBV12-4 and TRBJ2-7; 7 bases align to TRBD2. The CDR3 loop spans 15 amino acids. The trim removed 5 bases at V and 1 base at J, leaving 8 bases unmatched. The CDR3 is CASSPLAAVSYEQYF. Here the CDR3 DNA reads TGTGCCAGCAGTCCCCTAGCGGCGGTGTCCTACGAGCAGTACTTC.

This clonotype was picked up a small number of times. The chain couples TRBV5-1 to TRBJ2-7, with 9 positions matching TRBD1. There are 14 residues in the CDR3. Trimming removed 3 bases from V and 5 bases from J; junction bases left unmatched: 6. From germline, CDR1 is SGHRS and CDR2 YFSETQ. In nucleotides, the CDR3 is TGCGCCAGCAGCTCGGGACAGGGCAGGGACGAGCAGTACTTC. Its protein product is CASSSGQGRDEQYF.

V usage is TRBV20-1 and J usage is TRBJ2-2; 9 bases match TRBD2. After removal of 5 bases from V and 4 bases from J, the junction contained 5 bases not matched to a gene. The CDR3 covers 14 residues. CDR1 and CDR2 (germline): DFQATT, SNEGSKA (reference sequence). Here the CDR3 reads CSAPVAGATGELFF. Here the CDR3 DNA reads TGCAGTGCTCCAGTAGCGGGGGCCACCGGGGAGCTGTTTTTT.

This rearrangement joins TRBV28 to TRBJ2-7; TRBD1 or TRBD2 may be the D gene (5 bases each). Trimming shortened V by 6 bases and J by 6 bases, and 18 bases separated the two germline ends. Germline V gene lookup returns CDR1 MDHEN and CDR2 SYDVKM. This CDR3 comprises 14 residues. The CDR3 bases are TGTGCCAGCAGCCCTTCACTAGGGGCCTCCGAGCAGTACTTC. This encodes CASSPSLGASEQYF.

The chain uses TRBV10-3 and TRBJ1-2; D gene ambiguous. Trimming took off 1 base at V and 4 bases at J, with 7 bases between the two ends. CDR3 length equals 13 residues. Per the germline V gene, CDR1 is ENHRY and CDR2 is SYGVKD. CDR3 nucleotides: TGTGCCATCAGTGAGTATGGCAGCTATGGCTACACCTTC. Protein: CAISEYGSYGYTF.